This TCR beta chain originates from a study of post-analysis software for immune sequencing data. Findings and caveats of the study: Five TRBV segments, including TRBV5-6, TRBV5-1 and TRBV20-1, were more frequent in patients than controls. Multiple sclerosis patients showed significantly lower normalized Chao1 diversity than controls did. F measure clustering grouped samples strongly by preparation batch.

Carried by the TCR beta cDNA libraries were unique molecular identifiers. TCRdb called the PCR reads again in MiXCR, with one record for every CDR3 protein. The table shows a few hundred thousand distinct CDR3 sequences, with roughly 46% occurring only once. Per germline, CDR1 LNHNV and CDR2 YYDKDF (reference sequence). Trimming removed 7 bases from V and 7 bases from J, with 11 bases in between. CDR3 length: 13 residues. This clonotype was observed a handful of times. No antigen is known for it. The specimen was blood. The TCR was taken from a girl aged 5-17 years with multiple sclerosis. V gene TRBV15 combines with J gene TRBJ1-6; D call uncertain. CDR3 in DNA: TGTGCCACCAATGAGGGCAGGAATTCACCCCTCCACTTT. This sequence encodes CATNEGRNSPLHF.